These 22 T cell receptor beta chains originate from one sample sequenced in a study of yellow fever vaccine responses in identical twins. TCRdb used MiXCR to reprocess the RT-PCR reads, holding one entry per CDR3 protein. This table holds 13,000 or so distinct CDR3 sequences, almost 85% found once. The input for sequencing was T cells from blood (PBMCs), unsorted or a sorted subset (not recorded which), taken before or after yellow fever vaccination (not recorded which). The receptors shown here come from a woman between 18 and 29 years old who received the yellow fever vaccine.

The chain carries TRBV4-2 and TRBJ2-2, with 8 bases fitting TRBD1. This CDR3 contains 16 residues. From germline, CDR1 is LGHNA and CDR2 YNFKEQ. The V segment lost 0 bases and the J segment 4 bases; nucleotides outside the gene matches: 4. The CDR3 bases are TGTGCCAGCAGCCAAGACTGGACAGGGACCACCGGGGAGCTGTTTTTT. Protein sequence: CASSQDWTGTTGELFF.

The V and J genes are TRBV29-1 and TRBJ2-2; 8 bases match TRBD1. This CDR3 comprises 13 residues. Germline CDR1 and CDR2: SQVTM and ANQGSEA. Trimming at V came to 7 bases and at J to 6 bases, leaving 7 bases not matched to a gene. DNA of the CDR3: TGCAGCGCCTCGACAGGGGAGGCCGGGGAGCTGTTTTTT. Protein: CSASTGEAGELFF.

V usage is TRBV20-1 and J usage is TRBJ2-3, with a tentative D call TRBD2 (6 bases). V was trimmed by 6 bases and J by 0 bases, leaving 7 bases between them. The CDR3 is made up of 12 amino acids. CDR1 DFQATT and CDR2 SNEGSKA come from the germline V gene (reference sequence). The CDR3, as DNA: TGCAGTGCCGGGACTAGCACAGATACGCAGTATTTT. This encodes CSAGTSTDTQYF.

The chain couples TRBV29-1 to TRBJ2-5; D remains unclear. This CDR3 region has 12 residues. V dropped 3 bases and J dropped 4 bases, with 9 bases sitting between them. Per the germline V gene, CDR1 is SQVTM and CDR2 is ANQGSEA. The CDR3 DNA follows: TGCAGCGTTGATTCAGGCCCAGAGACCCAGTACTTC. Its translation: CSVDSGPETQYF.

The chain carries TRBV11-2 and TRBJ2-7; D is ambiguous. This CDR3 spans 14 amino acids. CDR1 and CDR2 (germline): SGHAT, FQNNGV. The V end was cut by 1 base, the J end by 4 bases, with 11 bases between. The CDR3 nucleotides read TGTGCCAGCAGCTTAGTTTCAGTGAATTACGAGCAGTACTTC. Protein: CASSLVSVNYEQYF.

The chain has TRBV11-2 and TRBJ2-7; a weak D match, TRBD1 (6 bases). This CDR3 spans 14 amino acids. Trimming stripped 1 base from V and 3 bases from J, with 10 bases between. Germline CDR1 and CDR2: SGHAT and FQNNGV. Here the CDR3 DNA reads TGTGCCAGCAGCTTAGGGAGACAGGACTACGAGCAGTACTTC. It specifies CASSLGRQDYEQYF.

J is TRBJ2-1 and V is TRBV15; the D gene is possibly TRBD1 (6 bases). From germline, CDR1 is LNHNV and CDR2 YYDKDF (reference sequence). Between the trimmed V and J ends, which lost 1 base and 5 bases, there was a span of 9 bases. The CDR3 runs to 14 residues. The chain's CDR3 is CATSRGWTDNEQFF. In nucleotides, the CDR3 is TGTGCCACCAGCAGAGGGTGGACAGACAATGAGCAGTTCTTC.

The CDR3 is CASSPSGHGTDTQYF. Written as DNA, the CDR3 is TGTGCCAGCAGTCCGAGCGGGCACGGCACAGATACGCAGTATTTT. The chain recombines TRBV4-2 with TRBJ2-3; possible D gene TRBD2, 6 bases. The CDR3 contains 15 residues. Germline assignment: CDR1 LGHNA and CDR2 YNFKEQ. V shed 6 bases and J shed 1 base, with 14 bases lying between them.

The CDR3 region has the DNA TGCAGTGCCCGAGCCGTTTGGGACTCCTACGAGCAGTACTTC. This encodes CSARAVWDSYEQYF. The rearrangement uses TRBV20-1 and TRBJ2-7; D gene unclear. The CDR3 consists of 14 residues. Looked up from germline, CDR1 is DFQATT and CDR2 is SNEGSKA (reference sequence). V lost 6 bases to trimming and J lost 0 bases, with 15 bases between them.

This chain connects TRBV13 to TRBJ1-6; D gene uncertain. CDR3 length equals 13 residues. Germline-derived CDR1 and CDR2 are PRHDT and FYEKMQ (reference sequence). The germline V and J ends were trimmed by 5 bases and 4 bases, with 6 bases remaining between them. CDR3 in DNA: TGTGCCAGCAGCGAGCAGTATAATTCACCCCTCCACTTT. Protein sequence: CASSEQYNSPLHF.

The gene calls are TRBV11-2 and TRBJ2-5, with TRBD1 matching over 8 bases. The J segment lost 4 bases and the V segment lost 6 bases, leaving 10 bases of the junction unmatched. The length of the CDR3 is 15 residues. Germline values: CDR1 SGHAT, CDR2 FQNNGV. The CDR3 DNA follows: TGTGCCAGCAGGACCTCCAGGGGGCGCGGAGAGACCCAGTACTTC. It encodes CASRTSRGRGETQYF.

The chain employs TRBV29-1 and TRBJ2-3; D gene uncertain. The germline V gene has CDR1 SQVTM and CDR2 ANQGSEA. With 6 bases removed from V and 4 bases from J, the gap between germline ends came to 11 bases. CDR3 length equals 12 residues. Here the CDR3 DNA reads TGCAGCGTGGACCGGGCGTCAGATACGCAGTATTTT. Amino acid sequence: CSVDRASDTQYF.

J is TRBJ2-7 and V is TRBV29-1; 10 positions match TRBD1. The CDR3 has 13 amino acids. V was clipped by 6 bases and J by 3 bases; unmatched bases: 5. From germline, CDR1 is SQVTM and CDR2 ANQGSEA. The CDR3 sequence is CSVETGGDYEQYF. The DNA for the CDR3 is TGCAGCGTAGAGACAGGGGGCGACTACGAGCAGTACTTC.

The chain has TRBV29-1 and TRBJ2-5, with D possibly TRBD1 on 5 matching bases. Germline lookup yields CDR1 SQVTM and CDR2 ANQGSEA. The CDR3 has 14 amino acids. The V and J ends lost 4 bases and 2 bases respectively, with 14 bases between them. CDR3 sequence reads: CSVVMAGPQETQYF. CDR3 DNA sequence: TGCAGCGTTGTGATGGCAGGGCCTCAAGAGACCCAGTACTTC.

The CDR3 DNA follows: TGTGCCAGCAGTGCCCGAGGGCTGGAGACCCAGTACTTC. Protein sequence: CASSARGLETQYF. The V gene is TRBV2, the J gene TRBJ2-5; D perhaps matches TRBD2 (5 bases). V was trimmed by 4 bases and J by 5 bases, leaving 11 bases between them. This CDR3 contains 13 residues. The germline gives CDR1 SNHLY, CDR2 FYNNEI.

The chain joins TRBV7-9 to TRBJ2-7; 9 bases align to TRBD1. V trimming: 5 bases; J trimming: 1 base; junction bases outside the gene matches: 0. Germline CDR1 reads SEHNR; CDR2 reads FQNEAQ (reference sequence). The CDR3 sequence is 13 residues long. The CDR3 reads CASSGTGSYEQYF. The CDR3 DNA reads TGTGCCAGCAGCGGGACAGGGTCCTACGAGCAGTACTTC.

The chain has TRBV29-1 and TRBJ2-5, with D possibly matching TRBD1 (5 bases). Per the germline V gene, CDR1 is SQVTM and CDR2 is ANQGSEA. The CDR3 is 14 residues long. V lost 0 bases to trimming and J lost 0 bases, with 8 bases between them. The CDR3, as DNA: TGCAGCGTTGAAGATCTGACAGACCAAGAGACCCAGTACTTC. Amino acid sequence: CSVEDLTDQETQYF.

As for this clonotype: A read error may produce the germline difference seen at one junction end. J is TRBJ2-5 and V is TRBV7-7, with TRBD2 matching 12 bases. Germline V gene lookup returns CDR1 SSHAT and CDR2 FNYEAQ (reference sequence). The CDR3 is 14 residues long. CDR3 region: CASSFGLAGETQYF. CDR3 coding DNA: TGTGCTAGCAGCTTCGGACTAGCGGGGGAGACCCAGTACTTC.

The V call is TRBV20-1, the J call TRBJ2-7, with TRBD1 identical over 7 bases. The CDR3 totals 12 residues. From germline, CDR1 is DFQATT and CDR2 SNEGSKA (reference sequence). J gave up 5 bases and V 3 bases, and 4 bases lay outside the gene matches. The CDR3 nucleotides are TGCAGTGCTAGTAACAGGGGCCACGAGCAGTACTTC. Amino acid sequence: CSASNRGHEQYF.

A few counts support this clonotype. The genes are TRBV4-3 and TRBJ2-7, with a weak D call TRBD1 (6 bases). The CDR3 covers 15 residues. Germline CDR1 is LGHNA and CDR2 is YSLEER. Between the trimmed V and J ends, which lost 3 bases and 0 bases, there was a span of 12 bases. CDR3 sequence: CASSQQRTASYEQYF. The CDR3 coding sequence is TGCGCCAGCAGCCAGCAACGGACAGCCTCCTACGAGCAGTACTTC.

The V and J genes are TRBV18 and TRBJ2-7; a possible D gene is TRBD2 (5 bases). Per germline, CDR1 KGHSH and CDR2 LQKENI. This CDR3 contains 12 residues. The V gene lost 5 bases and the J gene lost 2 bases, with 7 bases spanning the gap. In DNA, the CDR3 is TGTGCCAGCTCAAGGGAGACCTACGAGCAGTACTTC. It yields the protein CASSRETYEQYF.

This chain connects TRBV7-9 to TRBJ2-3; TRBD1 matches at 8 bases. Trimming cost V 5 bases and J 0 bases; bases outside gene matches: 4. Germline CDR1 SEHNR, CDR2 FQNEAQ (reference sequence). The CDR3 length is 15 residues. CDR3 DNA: TGTGCCAGCAGCACACGACAGGGGAGCACAGATACGCAGTATTTT. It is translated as CASSTRQGSTDTQYF.